This passage covers 14 T cell receptor beta chains from one sample sequenced in a study of blood T cell repertoires in COVID-19. The protocol was immunoSEQ multiplex PCR, while the TCRdb copy is restricted to in-frame clones and leaves out a portion. The repertoire consists of some 66,000 clones, with around 82% occurring once and the leading ten covering roughly 6.7%. The source material was peripheral blood. These receptors were taken from a man between 60 and 75 years old with acute or convalescent COVID-19.

This chain links TRBV5-1 with TRBJ1-6, with 7 nucleotides matching TRBD1. Germline V gene data show CDR1 as SGHRS and CDR2 as YFSETQ. Trimming removed 0 bases from V and 6 bases from J; junction bases left unmatched: 3. This CDR3 is built from 15 residues. The CDR3 DNA sequence: TGCGCCAGCAGCTTGGAAACAGGGGTTAATTCACCCCTCCACTTT. Protein product: CASSLETGVNSPLHF.

The gene calls are TRBV18 and TRBJ2-2; TRBD2 matches 15 bases. CDR1 is KGHSH and CDR2 is LQKENI in the germline V gene. The length of the CDR3 is 16 residues. Trimming at V came to 5 bases and at J to 10 bases, leaving 8 bases not matched to a gene. The CDR3 DNA reads as TGTGCCAGCTCATCCGGGACTAGCGGGGGGCTCGTGGAGCTGTTTTTT. Its translation is CASSSGTSGGLVELFF.

The chain carries TRBV5-4 and TRBJ1-1; tentative D call: TRBD1 (6 bases). With 3 bases removed from V and 8 bases from J, the gap between germline ends came to 14 bases. The CDR3 runs to 13 residues. The germline gives CDR1 SGHNT, CDR2 YYREEE (reference sequence). The CDR3 DNA reads as TGTGCCAGCAGCTGGGGGGGCAGAGGAGAAGCTTTCTTT. Translation gives CASSWGGRGEAFF.

The rearrangement links TRBV7-2 to TRBJ2-5; D is undetermined. Trimming shortened V by 2 bases and J by 4 bases, and 5 bases separated the two germline ends. There are 12 residues in the CDR3. In germline, CDR1 is SGHTA, CDR2 FQGNSA. CDR3 residues: CASSLIRETQYF. The DNA of the CDR3 is TGTGCCAGCAGCTTAATTAGAGAGACCCAGTACTTC.

V usage is TRBV6-4 and J usage is TRBJ1-2, with 7 bases aligning to TRBD1. Germline CDR1 MRHNA, CDR2 SNTAGT. The CDR3 spans 13 residues. V was pared by 9 bases and J by 8 bases, with 12 bases of the junction left unmatched. CDR3 coding DNA: TGTGCCAGAGCTGACAGGGTCCCCTTCGGCTACACCTTC. Protein: CARADRVPFGYTF.

The rearrangement links TRBV9 to TRBJ1-2; D gene uncertain. This CDR3 region has 14 residues. Trimming took off 2 bases at V and 2 bases at J, with 10 bases between the two ends. Germline assignment: CDR1 SGDLS and CDR2 YYNGEE. DNA of the CDR3: TGTGCCAGCAGCGTTGGACTGAACAACTATGGCTACACCTTC. The encoded protein is CASSVGLNNYGYTF.

The count of this clone is one. The V call is TRBV9, the J call TRBJ2-2; tentatively, D is TRBD2 (5 bases). Germline V CDR1 and CDR2: SGDLS, YYNGEE. Trimming took off 2 bases at V and 3 bases at J, with 14 bases between the two ends. This CDR3 is 16 amino acids long. This CDR3 reads CASSVSPSSYTGELFF. CDR3 DNA: TGTGCCAGCAGCGTCTCGCCTAGCTCCTACACCGGGGAGCTGTTTTTT.

The genes are TRBV3-1 (or the pseudogene TRBV3-2) and TRBJ1-6; D is unclear. This CDR3 is 15 amino acids long. Germline V gives CDR1 LGHDT, CDR2 YNNKEL (reference sequence). The ends were cut back, 7 bases at V and 3 bases at J, with 13 bases in the middle. The CDR3 nucleotides are TGTGCCAGCACCTCCTCAGGATACTATAATTCACCCCTCCACTTT. This codes for CASTSSGYYNSPLHF.

The rearrangement uses TRBV10-1 and TRBJ2-1; 14 nucleotides align to TRBD2. Germline trimming cut 3 bases from V and 5 bases from J; bases unmatched to any gene: 6. This CDR3 contains 17 residues. In germline, CDR1 is WNHNN, CDR2 SYGVQD (reference sequence). CDR3 loop: CASSEGTSGGLDNEQFF. The DNA for the CDR3 is TGCGCCAGCAGTGAAGGGACTAGCGGGGGCCTAGACAATGAGCAGTTCTTC.

This rearrangement joins TRBV3-1 (or the pseudogene TRBV3-2) to TRBJ1-2; possibly TRBD1 for D (6 bases). The CDR3 length is 15 residues. With 3 bases removed from V and 0 bases from J, the gap between germline ends came to 11 bases. CDR1 and CDR2 (germline): LGHDT, YNNKEL (reference sequence). CDR3 residues: CASSHLDRPNYGYTF. CDR3 DNA: TGTGCCAGCAGCCACCTCGACAGGCCTAACTATGGCTACACCTTC.

The chain has TRBV7-2 and TRBJ1-2; D uncertain. V was cut by 3 bases and J by 2 bases, with 10 bases left in between. CDR1 is SGHTA, CDR2 FQGNSA, per germline. The CDR3 has 14 amino acids. Here the CDR3 DNA reads TGTGCCAGCAGCTTCAGAGACGGGAACTATGGCTACACCTTC. The encoded protein is CASSFRDGNYGYTF.

The genes are TRBV30 and TRBJ2-7, with 8 nucleotides matching TRBD1. V gave up 7 bases and J gave up 7 bases; unmatched junction bases: 6. In germline, CDR1 is GTSNPN, CDR2 SVGIG (reference sequence). The CDR3 runs to 11 residues. In DNA, the CDR3 is TGTGCCTCACAGGGGGACGGGGAGCAGTACTTC. Its protein is CASQGDGEQYF.

The chain combines TRBV7-9 with TRBJ1-2, with a possible D match to TRBD1 (6 bases). From germline, CDR1 is SEHNR and CDR2 FQNEAQ (reference sequence). The length of the CDR3 is 16 residues. V gave up 5 bases and J gave up 4 bases, with 20 bases separating them. CDR3 in DNA: TGTGCCAGCAGCCCCCCGGGACAAAGTTTACCCTATGGCTACACCTTC. Its protein is CASSPPGQSLPYGYTF.

Notes on this clone: Within the sample, other DNA sequences also encode this same CDR3. The chain is built from TRBV11-2 and TRBJ1-5; 12 nucleotides line up with TRBD1. V gave up 1 base and J gave up 7 bases; unmatched junction bases: 5. The CDR3 is 16 amino acids. The V gene's germline CDR1 is SGHAT and CDR2 FQNNGV. CDR3 sequence: CASSLGDRGLGQPQHF. DNA of the CDR3: TGTGCCAGCAGCTTAGGGGACAGGGGGCTGGGCCAGCCCCAGCATTTT.